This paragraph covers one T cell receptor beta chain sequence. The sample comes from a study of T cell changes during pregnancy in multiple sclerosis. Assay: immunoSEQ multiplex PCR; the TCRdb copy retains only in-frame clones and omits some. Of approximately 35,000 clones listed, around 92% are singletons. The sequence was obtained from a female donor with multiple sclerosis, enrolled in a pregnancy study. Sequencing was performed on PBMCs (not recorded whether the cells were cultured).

Here the CDR3 reads CASSPGVSLGDGEQYF. CDR3 DNA: TGTGCCAGCAGTCCGGGCGTTTCTTTGGGGGATGGCGAGCAGTACTTC. The rearrangement joins TRBV28 to TRBJ2-7; D tentatively reads TRBD1 or TRBD2 (5 bases each). Germline CDR1 MDHEN, CDR2 SYDVKM. V lost 5 bases and J lost 6, with 23 bases in between. The CDR3 covers 16 residues.